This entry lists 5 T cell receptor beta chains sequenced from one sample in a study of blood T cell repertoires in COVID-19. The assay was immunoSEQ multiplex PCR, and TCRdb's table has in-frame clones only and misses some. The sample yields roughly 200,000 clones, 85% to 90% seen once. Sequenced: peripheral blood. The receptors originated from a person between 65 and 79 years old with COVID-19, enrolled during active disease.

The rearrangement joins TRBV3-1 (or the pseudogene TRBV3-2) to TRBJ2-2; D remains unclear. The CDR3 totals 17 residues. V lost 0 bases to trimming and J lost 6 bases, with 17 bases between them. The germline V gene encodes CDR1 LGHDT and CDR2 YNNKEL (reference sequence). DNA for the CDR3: TGTGCCAGCAGCCAAGAAATGCTTAGCAGCCCCCCCGGGGAGCTGTTTTTT. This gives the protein CASSQEMLSSPPGELFF.

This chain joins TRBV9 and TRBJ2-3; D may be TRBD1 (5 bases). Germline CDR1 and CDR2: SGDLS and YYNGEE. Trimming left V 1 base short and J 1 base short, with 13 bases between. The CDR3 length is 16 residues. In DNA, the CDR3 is TGTGCCAGCAGCGTATTAGACAGTCGCGGCACAGATACGCAGTATTTT. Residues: CASSVLDSRGTDTQYF.

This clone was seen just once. CDR3 sequence (DNA): TGTGCCAGCAGCTTTTCGGGACAGGGGGTGCGAGAGACCCAGTACTTC. Translation gives CASSFSGQGVRETQYF. This sequence joins TRBV7-9 and TRBJ2-5; 11 bases map to TRBD1. Trimming cost V 3 bases and J 4 bases; bases outside gene matches: 7. Germline V gene lookup returns CDR1 SEHNR and CDR2 FQNEAQ (reference sequence). The CDR3 covers 16 residues.

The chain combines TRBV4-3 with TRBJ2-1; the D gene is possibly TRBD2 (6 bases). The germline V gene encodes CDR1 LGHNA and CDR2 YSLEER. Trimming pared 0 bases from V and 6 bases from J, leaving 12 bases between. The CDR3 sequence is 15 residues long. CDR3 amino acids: CASSQDWGLGNEQFF. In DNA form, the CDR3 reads TGCGCCAGCAGCCAAGACTGGGGACTCGGCAATGAGCAGTTCTTC.

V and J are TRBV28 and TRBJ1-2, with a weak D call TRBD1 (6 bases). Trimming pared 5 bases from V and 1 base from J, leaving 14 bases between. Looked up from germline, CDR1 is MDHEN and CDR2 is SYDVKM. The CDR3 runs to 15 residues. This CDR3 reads CASSGTRGNNYGYTF. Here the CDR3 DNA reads TGTGCCAGCAGTGGAACCAGGGGCAATAACTATGGCTACACCTTC.